This T cell receptor (beta chain) came from a study of PD-1 blockade in classical Hodgkin lymphoma. Study outcomes and limitations: The authors excluded patients who started nivolumab under 1 year after ASCT. Newly diagnosed patients were reported to exhibit reduced baseline TCR diversity relative to healthy donors. In CD4+ cells, TCR diversity went up significantly by C4D1, but in CD8+ cells it did not.

V lost 0 bases, J lost 3 bases, and 6 bases lay in between. The CDR3 covers 12 residues. The V gene's germline CDR1 is GTSNPN and CDR2 SVGIG (reference sequence). Worth noting for this clone: Antigen unknown.

The data were produced by immunoSEQ multiplex PCR, yet TCRdb's version contains in-frame clones alone and is incomplete. This table has around 91,000 clones, roughly 89% appearing once. Relapse was seen in all patients after autologous stem cell transplantation, and brentuximab vedotin exposure was variable. Sequencing used peripheral blood mononuclear cells (PBMCs), obtained at baseline. The TCR comes from a human donor with classical Hodgkin lymphoma. The V call is TRBV30, the J call TRBJ2-7; D is uncertain. DNA of the CDR3: TGTGCCTGGAGTGTACTCAGCTACGAGCAGTACTTC. Encoded protein: CAWSVLSYEQYF.